This TCR beta chain is from a study of early T cells in non-severe SARS-CoV-2 infection. There are many counts of this clonotype. This CDR3 is 14 amino acids long. Per germline, CDR1 SGHAT and CDR2 FQNNGV. Trimming pared 3 bases from V and 0 bases from J, leaving 7 bases between. Individual cDNA molecules each received unique molecular identifiers attached to them. Via MiXCR, TCRdb re-called the 5' RACE reads, giving one row per CDR3 protein. This table has approximately 69,000 distinct CDR3 sequences, about an eighth appearing once. The receptor's source is an adult who was a healthcare worker with PCR-confirmed SARS-CoV-2 infection or an uninfected control (not recorded which). The chain combines TRBV11-2 with TRBJ2-3; the D is unclear. The sample consisted of whole blood, taken at baseline. In DNA, the CDR3 is TGTGCCAGCAGCTTGAACCCGAGCACAGATACGCAGTATTTT. Protein sequence: CASSLNPSTDTQYF.